This TCR beta chain is drawn from a study of T cell changes during pregnancy in multiple sclerosis. The CDR3 consists of 14 residues. The V and J ends lost 8 bases and 0 bases respectively, with 14 bases between them. Germline loops: CDR1 SNHLY, CDR2 FYNNEI. The method was immunoSEQ multiplex PCR; TCRdb's version includes in-frame clones alone and lacks a portion of them. The top ten clones hold under 2.5% of a sample with under 70,000 clones, roughly 89% of them seen once. The receptor's source is a female donor in good health, enrolled as a control in a pregnancy study. Material: peripheral blood, obtained in the third trimester of pregnancy. V gene TRBV2 combines with J gene TRBJ2-7; maybe TRBD2 (7 bases). CDR3 sequence: CASDGGQNSYEQYF. DNA of the CDR3: TGTGCCAGCGACGGGGGGCAGAACTCCTACGAGCAGTACTTC.